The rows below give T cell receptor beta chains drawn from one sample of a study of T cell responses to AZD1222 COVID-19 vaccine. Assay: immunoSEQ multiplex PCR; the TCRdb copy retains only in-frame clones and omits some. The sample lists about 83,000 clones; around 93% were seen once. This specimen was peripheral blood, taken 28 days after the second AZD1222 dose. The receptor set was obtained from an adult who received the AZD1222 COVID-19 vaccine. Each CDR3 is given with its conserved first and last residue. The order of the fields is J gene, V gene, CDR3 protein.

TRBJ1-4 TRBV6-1 CASSDRETGGKLFF
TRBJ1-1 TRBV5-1 CASRLQGPRGTEAFF
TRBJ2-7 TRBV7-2 CASSLGADYEQYF
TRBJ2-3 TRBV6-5 CASGPGGGRTDTQYF
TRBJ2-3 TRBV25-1 CASSGWGTDTQYF
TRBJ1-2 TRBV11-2 CASSPRTGGVYGYTF
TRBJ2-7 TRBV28 CASGEGISYEQYF
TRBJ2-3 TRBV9 CASSSPHRTDTQYF
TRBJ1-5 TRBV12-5 CASGFDRAKSNQPQHF
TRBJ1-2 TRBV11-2 CASSLYGTGAGDYGYTF
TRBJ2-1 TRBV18 CASSPGTTKREFF